This is a list of T cell receptor beta chains from one sample in a study of blood T cell repertoires in COVID-19. The repertoire was sequenced with immunoSEQ multiplex PCR; TCRdb's copy has only in-frame clones and lacks some. This table has 310,000 or so clones, approximately 86% appearing once. Sequenced: peripheral blood. The receptors were sampled from a man aged 25-45 years with COVID-19, enrolled during active disease. CDR3s include the opening cysteine and the closing phenylalanine or tryptophan. The order of the fields is CDR3 protein, CDR3 DNA, D gene, clone size, V gene, J gene. The D gene is left open where the match is weak. The size of a clone is reported for some rows only, either as once, few or many, or as a class for expanded clones.

CDR3aa: CATSDSGTGTQPQHF; CDR3nt: TGTGCCACCAGTGATTCCGGGACAGGGACTCAGCCCCAGCATTTT; d_gene: TRBD1; abundance: -; v_gene: TRBV24-1; j_gene: TRBJ1-5
CDR3aa: CASSPSGGDQPQHF; CDR3nt: TGTGCCAGCAGCCCCTCGGGGGGAGATCAGCCCCAGCATTTT; d_gene: -; abundance: few; v_gene: TRBV7-9; j_gene: TRBJ1-5
CDR3aa: CASSLSHGGSYEQYF; CDR3nt: TGTGCCAGCAGCTTAAGTCACGGGGGCTCCTACGAGCAGTACTTC; d_gene: -; abundance: -; v_gene: TRBV7-3; j_gene: TRBJ2-7
CDR3aa: CASSVLDREGEQFF; CDR3nt: TGTGCCAGTAGTGTCCTGGACAGGGAGGGTGAGCAGTTCTTC; d_gene: -; abundance: -; v_gene: TRBV19; j_gene: TRBJ2-1
CDR3aa: CASSQTSGGEWETQYF; CDR3nt: TGTGCCAGCAGCCAAACTAGCGGGGGGGAATGGGAGACCCAGTACTTC; d_gene: TRBD2; abundance: -; v_gene: TRBV7-8; j_gene: TRBJ2-5
CDR3aa: CASSFSAGGSTDTQYF; CDR3nt: TGTGCCAGCAGCTTCTCAGCCGGCGGTAGCACAGATACGCAGTATTTT; d_gene: -; abundance: -; v_gene: TRBV7-2; j_gene: TRBJ2-3
CDR3aa: CASSMGADPGQGGKLFF; CDR3nt: TGTGCCAGTAGTATGGGAGCCGATCCGGGACAGGGGGGAAAACTGTTTTTT; d_gene: TRBD1; abundance: -; v_gene: TRBV19; j_gene: TRBJ1-4
CDR3aa: CASSQDPRGQETQYF; CDR3nt: TGTGCCAGCAGCCAAGATCCGCGAGGTCAAGAGACCCAGTACTTC; d_gene: -; abundance: -; v_gene: TRBV3-1/TRBV3-2; j_gene: TRBJ2-5
CDR3aa: CASSPPQVQETQYF; CDR3nt: TGTGCCAGCAGTCCCCCACAGGTCCAAGAGACCCAGTACTTC; d_gene: -; abundance: -; v_gene: TRBV2; j_gene: TRBJ2-5
CDR3aa: CASSPRTGMNTEAFF; CDR3nt: TGCGCCAGCAGCCCTCGGACGGGAATGAACACTGAAGCTTTCTTT; d_gene: -; abundance: -; v_gene: TRBV5-1; j_gene: TRBJ1-1
CDR3aa: CASSSLESSYNEQFF; CDR3nt: TGTGCCAGCAGCTCACTAGAGAGCTCCTACAATGAGCAGTTCTTC; d_gene: -; abundance: -; v_gene: TRBV7-3; j_gene: TRBJ2-1
CDR3aa: CASSTPGQGANGYTF; CDR3nt: TGTGCCAGTAGCACGCCGGGACAGGGGGCTAATGGCTACACCTTC; d_gene: TRBD1; abundance: -; v_gene: TRBV19; j_gene: TRBJ1-2
CDR3aa: CASSYPTPTSGSLDEQYF; CDR3nt: TGTGCCAGCAGTTACCCGACCCCCACTAGCGGGAGCCTAGACGAGCAGTACTTC; d_gene: TRBD2; abundance: -; v_gene: TRBV6-2/TRBV6-3; j_gene: TRBJ2-7
CDR3aa: CASSPDQGLLYGYTF; CDR3nt: TGTGCCAGCTCACCAGACCAGGGGTTGCTCTATGGCTACACCTTC; d_gene: -; abundance: -; v_gene: TRBV18; j_gene: TRBJ1-2
CDR3aa: CASSPTRDRVYEQYF; CDR3nt: TGCGCCAGCAGCCCAACCCGGGACAGGGTCTACGAGCAGTACTTC; d_gene: TRBD1; abundance: -; v_gene: TRBV4-3; j_gene: TRBJ2-7
CDR3aa: CSVARRLAGEKDRPFF; CDR3nt: TGCAGCGTTGCCCGAAGACTAGCGGGAGAAAAGGATCGTCCGTTCTTC; d_gene: TRBD2; abundance: -; v_gene: TRBV29-1; j_gene: TRBJ2-1
CDR3aa: CASSPRLGETQYF; CDR3nt: TGTGCCAGCTCACCACGACTAGGGGAGACCCAGTACTTC; d_gene: -; abundance: -; v_gene: TRBV18; j_gene: TRBJ2-5
CDR3aa: CATSDAMSTEAFF; CDR3nt: TGTGCCACCAGTGATGCCATGAGCACTGAAGCTTTCTTT; d_gene: -; abundance: -; v_gene: TRBV24-1; j_gene: TRBJ1-1
CDR3aa: CASSRTGQGVDTQYF; CDR3nt: TGCGCCAGCAGCCGGACAGGACAGGGGGTAGATACGCAGTATTTT; d_gene: TRBD1; abundance: -; v_gene: TRBV5-1; j_gene: TRBJ2-3
CDR3aa: CASSRTGVGSPLHF; CDR3nt: TGTGCCAGCAGCCGGACAGGGGTCGGGTCACCCCTCCACTTT; d_gene: TRBD1; abundance: -; v_gene: TRBV3-1/TRBV3-2; j_gene: TRBJ1-6
CDR3aa: CSVARGSYNEQFF; CDR3nt: TGCAGCGTTGCTAGAGGCTCCTACAATGAGCAGTTCTTC; d_gene: -; abundance: -; v_gene: TRBV29-1; j_gene: TRBJ2-1
CDR3aa: CASGTSGRSETQYF; CDR3nt: TGTGCCAGTGGGACTAGCGGGAGGAGCGAGACCCAGTACTTC; d_gene: TRBD2; abundance: -; v_gene: TRBV19; j_gene: TRBJ2-5
CDR3aa: CSASRGYNEQFF; CDR3nt: TGCAGTGCTAGTAGGGGGTACAATGAGCAGTTCTTC; d_gene: -; abundance: -; v_gene: TRBV20-1; j_gene: TRBJ2-1
CDR3aa: CASNLVPGQGGYGYTF; CDR3nt: TGTGCCAGCAACCTAGTCCCGGGACAGGGTGGGTATGGCTACACCTTC; d_gene: TRBD1; abundance: -; v_gene: TRBV28; j_gene: TRBJ1-2
CDR3aa: CASQGPGNTIYF; CDR3nt: TGTGCCAGCCAGGGGCCTGGAAACACCATATATTTT; d_gene: -; abundance: few; v_gene: TRBV2; j_gene: TRBJ1-3
CDR3aa: CASSPRVAANTGELFF; CDR3nt: TGTGCCAGCAGCCCCAGGGTAGCGGCGAACACCGGGGAGCTGTTTTTT; d_gene: -; abundance: -; v_gene: TRBV7-2; j_gene: TRBJ2-2
CDR3aa: CASKRGPLYEQYF; CDR3nt: TGTGCCAGCAAGAGGGGGCCTCTCTACGAGCAGTACTTC; d_gene: TRBD1; abundance: -; v_gene: TRBV28; j_gene: TRBJ2-7
CDR3aa: CASSSVAGDYNEQFF; CDR3nt: TGTGCCAGCAGTTCCGTAGCGGGAGACTACAATGAGCAGTTCTTC; d_gene: TRBD2; abundance: -; v_gene: TRBV9; j_gene: TRBJ2-1
CDR3aa: CASSQDRGFLGYTF; CDR3nt: TGTGCCAGCAGCCAAGATAGAGGGTTTTTAGGCTACACCTTC; d_gene: -; abundance: -; v_gene: TRBV14; j_gene: TRBJ1-2
CDR3aa: CASSYDTNTGELFF; CDR3nt: TGCGCCAGCAGTTACGACACGAACACCGGGGAGCTGTTTTTT; d_gene: -; abundance: -; v_gene: TRBV5-1; j_gene: TRBJ2-2
CDR3aa: CASSLIVDQPQHF; CDR3nt: TGTGCCAGCAGTTTAATAGTCGATCAGCCCCAGCATTTT; d_gene: -; abundance: -; v_gene: TRBV27; j_gene: TRBJ1-5
CDR3aa: CASSEIGAGAGNTIYF; CDR3nt: TGTGCCAGCAGTGAAATCGGGGCAGGGGCTGGAAACACCATATATTTT; d_gene: -; abundance: few; v_gene: TRBV25-1; j_gene: TRBJ1-3
CDR3aa: CASSYRVRETQYF; CDR3nt: TGCGCCAGCAGTTACAGGGTGAGGGAGACCCAGTACTTC; d_gene: -; abundance: -; v_gene: TRBV5-1; j_gene: TRBJ2-5
CDR3aa: CASSHDSLSNQPQHF; CDR3nt: TGTGCCAGCTCACATGACAGTCTTAGCAATCAGCCCCAGCATTTT; d_gene: -; abundance: -; v_gene: TRBV18; j_gene: TRBJ1-5
CDR3aa: CASSEGGTYGYTF; CDR3nt: TGTGCCAGCAGTGAAGGTGGGACATATGGCTACACCTTC; d_gene: -; abundance: -; v_gene: TRBV2; j_gene: TRBJ1-2